Sequencing of this T cell receptor beta chain was carried out in a study of cytomegalovirus exposure and HLA in healthy donors. The sample holds many counts of this clone. The PCR had 60 Vbeta and 13 Jbeta primers. Here immunoSEQ multiplex PCR was the method, and the copy in TCRdb shows in-frame clones only, minus some. The sample gives some 130,000 clones, about 72% of which show up once; roughly 1.5% is in the top ten. The CDR3 has 13 amino acids. J was trimmed by 6 bases and V by 7 bases; bases with no gene match: 7. CDR1 MNHNS and CDR2 SASEGT come from the germline V gene. Material for sequencing was PBMCs. This chain links TRBV6-1 with TRBJ2-5; 8 nucleotides align to TRBD1. This sequence was found in a female donor in good health and CMV-seronegative. This CDR3 reads CASNQDRAQTQYF. The DNA of the CDR3 is TGTGCCAGCAACCAGGACAGGGCGCAGACCCAGTACTTC.